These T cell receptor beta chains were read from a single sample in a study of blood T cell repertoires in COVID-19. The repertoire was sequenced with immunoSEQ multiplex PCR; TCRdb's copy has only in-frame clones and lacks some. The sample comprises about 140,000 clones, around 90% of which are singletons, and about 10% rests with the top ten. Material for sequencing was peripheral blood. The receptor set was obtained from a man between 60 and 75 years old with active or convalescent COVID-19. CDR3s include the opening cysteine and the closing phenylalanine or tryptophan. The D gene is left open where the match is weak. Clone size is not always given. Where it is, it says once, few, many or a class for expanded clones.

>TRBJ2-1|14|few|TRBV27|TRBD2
TGTGCCAGCAGTTCTAGCGGGATCCCCAATGAGCAGTTCTTC
CASSSSGIPNEQFF
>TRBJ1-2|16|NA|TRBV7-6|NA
TGTGCCAGCAGCCCCGGGTCAGGGGTTGAGAGTTTCGGCTACACCTTC
CASSPGSGVESFGYTF
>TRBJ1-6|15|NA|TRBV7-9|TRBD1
TGTGCCAGCAGCTTCCAGGACAGGGATAATTCACCCCTCCACTTT
CASSFQDRDNSPLHF
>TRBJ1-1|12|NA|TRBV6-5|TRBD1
TGTGCCAGCACCACGGACAGGGGCTCAGCTTTCTTT
CASTTDRGSAFF
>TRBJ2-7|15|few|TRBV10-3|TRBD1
TGTGCCATCAGTGAGATGGGACAGGGGGTAGGCGAGCAGTACTTC
CAISEMGQGVGEQYF
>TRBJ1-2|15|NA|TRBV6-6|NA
TGTGCCAGCAATCAACAGAGTCAAGCTAACTATGGCTACACCTTC
CASNQQSQANYGYTF
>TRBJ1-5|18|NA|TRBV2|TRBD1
TGTGCCAGCAGCCCCAGGGGACAGGGGGGGAGTGGCAATCAGCCCCAGCATTTT
CASSPRGQGGSGNQPQHF
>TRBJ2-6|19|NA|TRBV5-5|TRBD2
TGTGCCAGCAGCTTGTTTGGGACTAGCGGGAGGGCTGGGGCCAACGTCCTGACTTTC
CASSLFGTSGRAGANVLTF
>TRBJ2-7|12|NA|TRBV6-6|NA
TGTGCCAGCAGTCAGGGGCCCAACGAGCAGTACTTC
CASSQGPNEQYF
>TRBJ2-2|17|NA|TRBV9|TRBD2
TGTGCCAGCAGCGTAGCAGCGGGAGTAAGTAACACCGGGGAGCTGTTTTTT
CASSVAAGVSNTGELFF
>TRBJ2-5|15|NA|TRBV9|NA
TGTGCCAGCAGCGTGAGAAGCGGACGAGAATCCACCCAGTACTTC
CASSVRSGRESTQYF
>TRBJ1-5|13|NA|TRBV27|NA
TGTGCCAGCAGTTTGACAGGTTTTCAGCCCCAGCATTTT
CASSLTGFQPQHF
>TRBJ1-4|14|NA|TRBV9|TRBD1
TGTGCCAGCAGCGTAGGGGACAGTACGTCAAAACTGTTTTTT
CASSVGDSTSKLFF
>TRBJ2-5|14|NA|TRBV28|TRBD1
TGTGCCAGCAGCCCGGCCAGGGGGCAGGAGACCCAGTACTTC
CASSPARGQETQYF
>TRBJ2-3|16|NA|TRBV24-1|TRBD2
TGTGCCACCAGTGATCCTAGCGGGAGGAGCACAGATACGCAGTATTTT
CATSDPSGRSTDTQYF